This T cell receptor beta chain was sequenced for a study of regulatory T cells in long-lasting Graves disease. Study outcomes and limitations: Limited sample numbers may have lowered accuracy.

Time point defined: newly diagnosed GD, antithyroid drugs for less than 3 months. PBMC RNA served as the TCR library source. Remarks on this clonotype: What it binds is unknown.

CDR3-region Arm-PCR and iRepertoire HTBI primers produced the TCR beta libraries. One entry per CDR3 protein, called by TCRdb with MiXCR from the multiplex PCR reads. The repertoire includes 400,000 to 500,000 distinct CDR3 sequences, 14% to 15% of them detected once, and over 7.5% sits in the top ten. Germline loops: CDR1 SGDLS, CDR2 YYNGEE. This CDR3 contains 18 residues. The V gene end was trimmed by 3 bases and the J gene end by 0 bases; junction bases not matched to a gene: 5. This sample was also put to use in a study of T cells in Graves' hyperthyroidism and ophthalmopathy.

The TCR was taken from a woman between 40 and 55 years old with Graves disease. The chain links TRBV9 to TRBJ2-6; 11 bases fit TRBD1. The sequencing used peripheral blood mononuclear cells (PBMCs), collected at new diagnosis, from a patient treated with antithyroid drugs. The CDR3 coding sequence is TGTGCCAGCAGCGGAACCGGGACAGGGGGCTCTGGGGCCAACGTCCTGACTTTC. Translation: CASSGTGTGGSGANVLTF. The full variable domain, its missing parts supplied by reference TRBV9 and TRBJ2-6, is DSGVTQTPKHLITATGQRVTLRCSPRSGDLSVYWYQQSLDQGLQFLIQYYNGEERAKGNILERFSAQQFPDLHSELNLSSLELGDSALYFCASSGTGTGGSGANVLTFGAGSRLTVL.